One and the same sample provided the 22 T cell receptor beta chains below, sequenced in a study of radiotherapy plus CTLA-4 blockade in lung cancer. Assay: immunoSEQ multiplex PCR; the TCRdb copy retains only in-frame clones and omits some. The data show tens of thousands of clones, with more than 75% seen just once and over 15% held by the top ten. Specimen: peripheral blood, collected from a patient treated with radiotherapy plus ipilimumab. The origin of the receptors is a human donor with non-small cell lung cancer that progressed on radiotherapy plus ipilimumab.

The V and J genes are TRBV10-3 and TRBJ1-1; D unclear. CDR1 is ENHRY and CDR2 is SYGVKD in the germline V gene. V lost 7 bases and J lost 3, with 18 bases in between. The CDR3 spans 15 residues. CDR3 DNA sequence: TGTGCCATCACTGGTACCCGGCGGGGTGACACTGAAGCTTTCTTT. This sequence encodes CAITGTRRGDTEAFF.

The chain uses TRBV6-6 and TRBJ2-7; 10 bases fit TRBD2. Germline V gene sequence: CDR1 MNHNY, CDR2 SVGAGI (reference sequence). V dropped 2 bases and J dropped 6; count of bases not matched to a gene: 10. CDR3 length: 16 amino acids. The CDR3 is CASSYPTSGALREQYF. Written as DNA, the CDR3 is TGTGCCAGCAGTTACCCAACTAGCGGGGCCCTCCGCGAGCAGTACTTC.

The chain carries TRBV7-8 and TRBJ2-2; D not resolved. Germline V gene lookup returns CDR1 SGHVS and CDR2 FQNEAQ. Deletions cut 7 bases from V and 4 bases from J, with 7 bases between. The CDR3 spans 12 residues. Written as DNA, the CDR3 is TGTGCCAGCAAGGACGGCACCGGGGAGCTGTTTTTT. This sequence encodes CASKDGTGELFF.

The chain combines TRBV19 with TRBJ1-2; the match to TRBD1 covers 7 bases. CDR1 LNHDA and CDR2 SQIVND come from the germline V gene (reference sequence). The V segment lost 5 bases and the J segment 8 bases; nucleotides outside the gene matches: 8. The CDR3 is 13 amino acids. CDR3 coding DNA: TGTGCCAGTAGTCGACAGGGAACGGGCGGCTACACCTTC. Protein product: CASSRQGTGGYTF.

The chain carries TRBV19 and TRBJ2-6, with no clear D. Trimming left V 0 bases short and J 1 base short, with 16 bases between. This CDR3 has 19 residues. The germline gives CDR1 LNHDA, CDR2 SQIVND (reference sequence). This chain's CDR3 is CASSIEKGSIQSGANVLTF. The CDR3 DNA sequence: TGTGCCAGTAGTATAGAGAAGGGCAGTATCCAATCTGGGGCCAACGTCCTGACTTTC.

The J gene is TRBJ2-1, the V gene TRBV12-5; D might be TRBD2 (6 bases). Trimming left V 11 bases short and J 0 bases short, with 14 bases between. CDR1 and CDR2 from the germline V gene are LGHNT and FRNRAP. CDR3 size: 14 residues. In DNA, the CDR3 is TGTGCTTCCAAACGGGAGACCTCCTACAATGAGCAGTTCTTC. This encodes CASKRETSYNEQFF.

This clone was counted once. The chain links TRBV6-6 to TRBJ2-5; TRBD1 might be the D (6 bases). Trimming left V 7 bases short and J 3 bases short, with 15 bases between. Per the germline V gene, CDR1 is MNHNY and CDR2 is SVGAGI (reference sequence). The CDR3 has 14 amino acids. CDR3 in amino acids: CASTKLDSEETQYF. In DNA form, the CDR3 reads TGTGCCAGCACCAAATTGGACAGCGAAGAGACCCAGTACTTC.

In its sample, this clone was seen once. This chain joins TRBV10-3 and TRBJ2-5; 7 bases are a match to TRBD1. The CDR3 spans 13 residues. Trimming removed 6 bases from V and 1 base from J; junction bases left unmatched: 2. CDR1 and CDR2 (germline): ENHRY, SYGVKD. This CDR3 reads CAISDRAQETQYF. The CDR3 nucleotides read TGTGCCATCAGCGACAGGGCCCAAGAGACCCAGTACTTC.

Only one count was recorded for this clone. The genes are TRBV7-9 and TRBJ1-1; maybe TRBD1 (6 bases). Germline-derived CDR1 and CDR2 are SEHNR and FQNEAQ (reference sequence). V lost 1 base and J lost 4, with 10 bases in between. This CDR3 has 14 residues. The CDR3 loop reads CASSLEGGSTEAFF. The CDR3 nucleotides are TGTGCCAGCAGCTTAGAAGGGGGAAGCACTGAAGCTTTCTTT.

This chain joins TRBV9 and TRBJ1-1; 8 bases fit TRBD1. The ends lost 3 bases at V and 4 bases at J; junction bases unmatched: 8. Germline CDR1 SGDLS, CDR2 YYNGEE. The CDR3 covers 15 residues. CDR3 DNA sequence: TGTGCCAGCAGCGCTACAGGGGGAGCAGGCACTGAAGCTTTCTTT. This encodes CASSATGGAGTEAFF.

The chain links TRBV18 to TRBJ2-3; D is undetermined. The V end was cut by 2 bases, the J end by 4 bases, with 4 bases between. From germline, CDR1 is KGHSH and CDR2 LQKENI. The CDR3 covers 12 residues. Here the CDR3 reads CASSPRSDTQYF. The CDR3, as DNA: TGTGCCAGCTCACCAAGGTCAGATACGCAGTATTTT.

The rearrangement uses TRBV20-1 and TRBJ2-5; 9 bases line up with TRBD1. The germline gives CDR1 DFQATT, CDR2 SNEGSKA (reference sequence). CDR3 size: 11 residues. Unmatched junction bases numbered 6, after V lost 3 bases and J lost 13 bases. The CDR3 DNA reads as TGCAGTGCTAGCACCGGGACAGGGTTGTACTTC. It yields the protein CSASTGTGLYF.

The chain has TRBV6-1 and TRBJ2-5; TRBD1 matches at 8 bases. Germline trimming cut 2 bases from V and 5 bases from J; bases unmatched to any gene: 10. Germline CDR1 reads MNHNS; CDR2 reads SASEGT. The CDR3 is 16 amino acids. DNA of the CDR3: TGTGCCAGCAGTGAATCCGGCGGCAGGGGGCGGGAGACCCAGTACTTC. This codes for CASSESGGRGRETQYF.

On this clone: One junction end does not reproduce the germline sequence, and a read error may be involved. This chain uses TRBV7-2 with TRBJ2-7, with 8 bases aligning to TRBD2. The CDR3 is made up of 16 amino acids. CDR1 and CDR2 (germline): SGHTA, FQGNSA. The CDR3 region has the DNA TGTGCCAGCAGCCCAGCGGGAGCCCCAGTCTCCTACGGGCAGTACTTC. Protein sequence: CASSPAGAPVSYGQYF.

J is TRBJ2-5 and V is TRBV11-1; a possible D gene is TRBD2 (5 bases). Trimming left V 2 bases short and J 7 bases short, with 11 bases between. The CDR3 totals 13 residues. CDR1 is SGHAT, CDR2 FQDESV, per germline (reference sequence). The CDR3 here is CASSLSHEGTQYF. The CDR3 DNA reads as TGTGCCAGCAGCTTAAGTCACGAGGGGACCCAGTACTTC.

The J gene is TRBJ2-2, the V gene TRBV9; 7 bases are a match to TRBD1. Germline CDR1 SGDLS, CDR2 YYNGEE. The CDR3 loop spans 15 amino acids. The V and J ends lost 3 bases and 1 base, in that order; junction bases with no gene match: 3. CDR3 sequence (DNA): TGTGCCAGCAGCGGAGGGACAGTGAACACCGGGGAGCTGTTTTTT. Protein sequence: CASSGGTVNTGELFF.

The gene calls are TRBV15 and TRBJ2-7, with a tentative D call TRBD1 (6 bases). V lost 0 bases and J 5 bases, leaving 11 bases between the germline ends. CDR1 LNHNV and CDR2 YYDKDF come from the germline V gene (reference sequence). The CDR3 is made up of 14 amino acids. The CDR3 loop reads CATSRDLQGHEQYF. Here the CDR3 DNA reads TGTGCCACCAGCAGAGATCTGCAGGGGCACGAGCAGTACTTC.

This sequence joins TRBV7-3 and TRBJ2-5, with D possibly TRBD1 on 6 matching bases. This CDR3 region has 13 residues. The V and J ends lost 2 bases and 6 bases respectively, with 10 bases between them. Germline loops: CDR1 SGHTA, CDR2 FQGTGA. CDR3 nucleotide sequence: TGTGCCAGCAGCTTAGGCAGGGGTCAGACCCAGTACTTC. As protein: CASSLGRGQTQYF.

This clone is a singleton in its sample. This chain joins TRBV4-1 and TRBJ1-3, with 8 bases that match TRBD1. The CDR3 sequence is 15 residues long. J gave up 2 bases and V 1 base, and 1 base lay outside the gene matches. Looked up from germline, CDR1 is MGHRA and CDR2 is YSYEKL. CDR3 coding DNA: TGCGCCAGCAGCCAAGCGGACAGGGCTGGAAACACCATATATTTT. Its protein is CASSQADRAGNTIYF.

CDR3: CASSPDLYSNQPQHF. CDR3 bases: TGTGCCAGCAGTCCGGACCTTTATAGCAATCAGCCCCAGCATTTT. The V and J genes are TRBV5-4 and TRBJ1-5; the D is unclear. Germline lookup yields CDR1 SGHNT and CDR2 YYREEE (reference sequence). The V end lost 5 bases, the J end lost 0 bases, and 12 bases lay between the germline ends. There are 15 residues in the CDR3. The full variable domain, with the rest looked up from reference TRBV5-4 and TRBJ1-5, is ETGVTQSPTHLIKTRGQQVTLRCSSQSGHNTVSWYQQALGQGPQFIFQYYREEENGRGNFPPRFSGLQFPNYSSELNVNALELDDSALYLCASSPDLYSNQPQHFGDGTRLSIL.

This clone has a handful of counts. The chain is built from TRBV5-4 and TRBJ2-7; D is uncertain. Germline-derived CDR1 and CDR2 are SGHNT and YYREEE (reference sequence). Trimming stripped 0 bases from V and 2 bases from J, with 9 bases between. The CDR3 length is 14 residues. The CDR3 bases are TGTGCCAGCAGCTTGGGTCTAGGACCCTACGAGCAGTACTTC. Encoded protein: CASSLGLGPYEQYF.

V usage is TRBV14 and J usage is TRBJ1-1; no definite D call. The CDR3 contains 13 residues. Germline loops: CDR1 SGHDN, CDR2 FVKESK. With 1 base removed from V and 1 base from J, the gap between germline ends came to 4 bases. CDR3: CASSQGGNTEAFF. The CDR3 DNA reads as TGTGCCAGCAGCCAAGGTGGGAACACTGAAGCTTTCTTT.